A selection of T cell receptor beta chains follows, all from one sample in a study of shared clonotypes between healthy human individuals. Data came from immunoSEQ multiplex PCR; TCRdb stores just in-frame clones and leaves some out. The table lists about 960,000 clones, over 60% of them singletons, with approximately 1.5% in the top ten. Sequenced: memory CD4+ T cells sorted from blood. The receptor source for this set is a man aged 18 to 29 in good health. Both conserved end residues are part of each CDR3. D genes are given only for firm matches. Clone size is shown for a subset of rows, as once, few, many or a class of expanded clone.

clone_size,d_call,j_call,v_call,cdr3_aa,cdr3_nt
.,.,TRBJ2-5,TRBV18,CASSPPGVRETQYF,TGTGCCAGCTCACCACCGGGGGTGAGGGAGACCCAGTACTTC
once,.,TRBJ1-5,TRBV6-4,CASSYSSTFDQPQHF,TGTGCCAGCAGTTATAGCTCTACCTTTGATCAGCCCCAGCATTTT
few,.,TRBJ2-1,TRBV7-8,CASSPGGYTDEQFF,TGTGCCAGCAGTCCCGGGGGATACACCGATGAGCAGTTCTTC
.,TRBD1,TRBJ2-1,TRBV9,CASSVGTALHNEQFF,TGTGCCAGCAGCGTCGGGACAGCCCTACACAATGAGCAGTTCTTC
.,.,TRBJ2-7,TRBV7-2,CASSLGGSRTDEQYF,TGTGCCAGCAGCTTAGGGGGTTCACGGACCGACGAGCAGTACTTC
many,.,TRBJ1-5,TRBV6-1,CASRETQGGPQHF,TGTGCCAGCAGGGAGACCCAAGGTGGGCCCCAGCATTTT
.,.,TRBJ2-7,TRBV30,CAWSTVSHEQYF,TGTGCCTGGAGTACAGTCTCCCACGAGCAGTACTTC
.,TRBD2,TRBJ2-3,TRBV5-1,CASSLRLAAPTDTQYF,TGCGCCAGCAGCCTAAGACTAGCGGCCCCCACAGATACGCAGTATTTT
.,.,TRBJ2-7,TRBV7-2,CASSPRGVLDEQYF,TGTGCCAGCAGCCCCAGGGGGGTTTTGGACGAGCAGTACTTC
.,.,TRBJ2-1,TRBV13,CASSLGQGSYNEQFF,TGTGCCAGCAGCTTAGGGCAGGGATCCTACAATGAGCAGTTCTTC
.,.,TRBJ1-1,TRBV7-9,CASSLSGDNTEAFF,TGTGCCAGCAGCTTATCAGGGGACAACACTGAAGCTTTCTTT
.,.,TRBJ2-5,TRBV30,CAWAPQAETQYF,TGTGCCTGGGCCCCGCAAGCCGAGACCCAGTACTTC
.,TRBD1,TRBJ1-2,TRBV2,CASRLGQNYGYTF,TGTGCCAGCAGGTTGGGACAGAACTATGGCTACACCTTC
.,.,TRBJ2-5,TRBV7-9,CASSLGAGTQETQYF,TGTGCCAGCAGCTTAGGGGCAGGAACCCAAGAGACCCAGTACTTC
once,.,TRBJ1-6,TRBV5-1,CASSLVRESPLHF,TGCGCCAGCAGCTTGGTGCGGGAATCACCCCTCCACTTT
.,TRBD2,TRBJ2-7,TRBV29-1,CSVENYLAGGGHEQYF,TGCAGCGTTGAAAACTACCTCGCGGGGGGAGGGCACGAGCAGTACTTC
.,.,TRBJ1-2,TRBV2,CASSVNPPKSF,TGTGCCAGCAGTGTTAATCCTCCTAAAAGTTTC
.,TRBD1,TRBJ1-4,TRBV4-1,CASSRTQGAGEKLFF,TGCGCCAGCAGCCGAACACAGGGGGCAGGGGAAAAACTGTTTTTT
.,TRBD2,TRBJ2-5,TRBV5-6,CASIRLAGQETQYF,TGTGCCAGCATCCGACTAGCTGGACAAGAGACCCAGTACTTC
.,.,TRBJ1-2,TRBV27,CASSLRYFGGYGYTF,TGTGCCAGCAGTTTAAGGTACTTTGGCGGCTATGGCTACACCTTC